The TCR beta chain under discussion was sequenced for a study of T-cell reconstitution after alpha-beta-depleted transplantation in children. The study's findings and limits: Reported findings indicate that, about two months after transplant, alpha-beta T cells came from several hundred expanded clones, which were derived from non-depleted graft cells.

Library preparation (for TCRbeta) was performed with unique molecular identifiers. TCRdb re-derived calls from the PCR reads in MiXCR, one entry per CDR3 protein. Of 550,000 to 600,000 distinct CDR3 sequences in the sample, about 23% are singletons; the top ten hold around 14%. This clonotype was detected ten times or more. Antigen specificity is unknown. Sequencing was performed on PBMCs, mostly from graft donor cells, taken 360 days after TCRalphabeta/CD19-depleted stem cell transplant. This sequence originates from a boy in the first two years of life who had a stem cell transplant for acute myeloid leukemia, so the T cells may come from the graft donor.

The CDR3 loop is CSVLTGSSGANVLTF. The CDR3 nucleotides are TGCAGCGTGCTTACAGGGAGCTCTGGGGCCAACGTCCTGACTTTC. This sequence joins TRBV29-1 and TRBJ2-6, with a weak D call TRBD1 (6 bases). Looked up from germline, CDR1 is SQVTM and CDR2 is ANQGSEA. CDR3 length equals 15 residues. Deletions cut 6 bases from V and 0 bases from J, with 12 bases between.